The clone carrying this TCR beta chain was seen a few times. Its antigen is currently unknown. Use of 60 Vbeta and 13 Jbeta primers characterized the PCR. Sequencing used immunoSEQ multiplex PCR; TCRdb keeps in-frame clones, though not all of them. The profile shows 60,000 to 85,000 clones, under 80% of them singletons. This entry is derived from a study of cytomegalovirus exposure and HLA in healthy donors. Study results and caveats: In vitro assays verified that three CMV-associated chains recognized CMV antigens specifically.

Trimming removed 5 bases from V and 5 bases from J, with 13 bases in between. The germline V gene has CDR1 MNHEY and CDR2 SVGAGI. There are 14 residues in the CDR3. The chain employs TRBV6-5 and TRBJ2-4, with D tentatively TRBD1 (6 bases). This sequence originates from a male donor in good health and CMV-seropositive. The sample was PBMCs. This chain's CDR3 is CASSTQTGQNIQYF. CDR3 nucleotides: TGTGCCAGCAGTACCCAGACAGGCCAAAACATTCAGTACTTC.